A single sample is the source of the 16 T cell receptor beta chains below, sequenced in a study of blood T cells in healthy people across ages. For the second PCR, which ran for roughly 7 to 11 cycles, a sample-barcoded 5' primer and a J-beta primer mix were used. Via MiXCR, TCRdb re-called the 5' RACE reads, giving one row per CDR3 protein. The sample consists of hundreds of thousands of distinct CDR3 sequences, about 62% of them appearing once. The specimen sequenced was blood. Source of these receptors: a man aged 25 to 40 in good health.

There are a few counts of this clonotype. The chain links TRBV20-1 to TRBJ1-5; 12 bases agree with TRBD1. Germline V gene sequence: CDR1 DFQATT, CDR2 SNEGSKA (reference sequence). V gave up 6 bases and J gave up 5 bases; unmatched junction bases: 5. The CDR3 extends over 14 amino acids. This chain's CDR3 is CSADRDRGHQPQHF. In DNA form, the CDR3 reads TGCAGTGCCGACCGGGACAGGGGGCATCAGCCCCAGCATTTT.

V is TRBV28 and J is TRBJ2-5; tentatively, D is TRBD2 (6 bases). CDR1 MDHEN and CDR2 SYDVKM come from the germline V gene. Trimming shortened V by 5 bases and J by 1 base, and 11 bases separated the two germline ends. The CDR3 totals 14 residues. The CDR3 sequence is CASSPPSVQETQYF. For the CDR3, the DNA is TGTGCCAGCAGTCCACCTAGCGTCCAAGAGACCCAGTACTTC.

This sequence joins TRBV4-3 and TRBJ1-2; tentative D call: TRBD1 (6 bases). Per the germline V gene, CDR1 is LGHNA and CDR2 is YSLEER. V lost 2 bases, J lost 6 bases, and 16 bases lay in between. This CDR3 has 15 residues. CDR3 residues: CASSQLEGGADGYTF. The DNA of the CDR3 is TGCGCCAGCAGCCAATTAGAGGGGGGCGCGGATGGCTACACCTTC.

The genes are TRBV15 and TRBJ2-3, with TRBD2 as a possible D gene (6 bases). Trimming took 2 bases from V and 2 from J, leaving 14 bases between them. This CDR3 is built from 16 residues. The V gene's germline CDR1 is LNHNV and CDR2 YYDKDF (reference sequence). CDR3 protein: CATSRLTGTYTDTQYF. DNA of the CDR3: TGTGCCACCAGCAGACTCACCGGGACTTACACAGATACGCAGTATTTT.

The chain joins TRBV2 to TRBJ2-3; TRBD2 matches at 11 bases. This CDR3 contains 18 residues. Germline CDR1 reads SNHLY; CDR2 reads FYNNEI. The trim removed 6 bases at V and 1 base at J, leaving 12 bases unmatched. For the CDR3, the DNA is TGTGCCAGCAGGAACCCCTTAGCGGGGGGGCACCGCACAGATACGCAGTATTTT. It encodes CASRNPLAGGHRTDTQYF.

The chain carries TRBV7-9 and TRBJ1-2; D remains unclear. This CDR3 has 16 residues. Trimming pared 6 bases from V and 4 bases from J, leaving 21 bases between. CDR1 and CDR2 (germline): SEHNR, FQNEAQ (reference sequence). CDR3 DNA: TGTGCCAGCAGGAAAGTCGGTATCGGGTCAACCTATGGCTACACCTTC. Protein product: CASRKVGIGSTYGYTF.

This clonotype was seen only once. The chain employs TRBV10-3 and TRBJ2-7; D is perhaps TRBD1 (6 bases). The DNA end favors TRBJ2-5, so the J call may be wrong. The germline V gene encodes CDR1 ENHRY and CDR2 SYGVKD. The CDR3 contains 10 residues. CDR3 nucleotides: TGTGCCACAGGGGAAGAGACCCAGTACTTC. Its protein product is CATGEETQYF.

This chain links TRBV20-1 with TRBJ1-4; no firm D call. In germline, CDR1 is DFQATT, CDR2 SNEGSKA (reference sequence). The CDR3 spans 12 residues. Trimming took 6 bases from V and 2 from J, leaving 7 bases between them. CDR3 protein: CSAGLTNEKLFF. CDR3 sequence (DNA): TGCAGTGCCGGGTTGACTAATGAAAAACTGTTTTTT.

V gene TRBV27 combines with J gene TRBJ2-1; 10 nucleotides agree with TRBD2. CDR1 MNHEY and CDR2 SMNVEV come from the germline V gene (reference sequence). With 4 bases clipped from V and 12 bases from J, the junction kept 3 bases outside the gene matches. The CDR3 has 12 residues. The CDR3 coding sequence is TGTGCCAGCAGTTCTAGCGGGGGCCCGCAGTTCTTC. It specifies CASSSSGGPQFF.

The chain employs TRBV4-2 and TRBJ2-5, with 9 bases that match TRBD1. The trim removed 0 bases at V and 11 bases at J, leaving 13 bases unmatched. Per the germline V gene, CDR1 is LGHNA and CDR2 is YNFKEQ. This CDR3 comprises 16 residues. DNA for the CDR3: TGTGCCAGCAGCCAAGAGGTGGGGACAGGGTACAATGAGCAGTACTTC. It is translated as CASSQEVGTGYNEQYF.

This clonotype was detected a few times. V gene TRBV12-3 or TRBV12-4 combines with J gene TRBJ1-2; 7 nucleotides line up with TRBD1. The CDR3 is made up of 14 amino acids. Trimming cost V 1 base and J 6 bases; bases outside gene matches: 5. The CDR3 DNA reads TGTGCCAGCAGTTTAGGGGACAGAAGGAATGGCTACACCTTC. It yields the protein CASSLGDRRNGYTF.

The V call is TRBV10-3, the J call TRBJ2-1; 8 positions match TRBD2. CDR1 and CDR2 (germline): ENHRY, SYGVKD. The length of the CDR3 is 16 residues. Trimming cost V 6 bases and J 5 bases; bases outside gene matches: 12. In DNA form, the CDR3 reads TGTGCCATCAGGCGCCCGGCGGGGGGATCAAACAATGAGCAGTTCTTC. Translation gives CAIRRPAGGSNNEQFF.

The rearrangement uses TRBV14 and TRBJ2-1, with TRBD2 matching over 7 bases. Germline loops: CDR1 SGHDN, CDR2 FVKESK. The CDR3 runs to 16 residues. V was clipped by 2 bases and J by 10 bases; unmatched bases: 14. DNA of the CDR3: TGTGCCAGCAGCCAATTCGTGGGAGGGCCCCAGAGGGAGCAGTTCTTC. Amino acid sequence: CASSQFVGGPQREQFF.

V usage is TRBV4-2 and J usage is TRBJ2-3, with 9 bases aligning to TRBD2. V lost 0 bases, J lost 3 bases, and 13 bases stayed unmatched. Germline assignment: CDR1 LGHNA and CDR2 YNFKEQ. This CDR3 has 19 amino acids. CDR3 amino acids: CASSQETASGATRTDTQYF. CDR3 nucleotides: TGTGCCAGCAGCCAAGAGACGGCTAGCGGGGCGACTCGAACAGATACGCAGTATTTT.

V and J are TRBV6-6 and TRBJ2-1, with D uncertain. The CDR3 runs 13 residues. V was trimmed by 1 base and J by 8 bases, leaving 9 bases between them. Germline V lookup: CDR1 MNHNY, CDR2 SVGAGI (reference sequence). The CDR3 bases are TGTGCCAGCAGTTACTTCAATCGAGATGAGCAGTTCTTC. Amino acids: CASSYFNRDEQFF.

V gene TRBV29-1 combines with J gene TRBJ1-1, with D possibly matching TRBD1 (5 bases). This CDR3 contains 12 residues. From germline, CDR1 is SQVTM and CDR2 ANQGSEA. V was cut by 6 bases and J by 5 bases, with 13 bases left in between. CDR3 sequence reads: CSVRLWGTEAFF. CDR3 DNA sequence: TGCAGCGTCCGTCTATGGGGGACTGAAGCTTTCTTT. Complete variable domain (other parts from reference TRBV29-1 and TRBJ1-1): SAVISQKPSRDICQRGTSLTIQCQVDSQVTMMFWYRQQPGQSLTLIATANQGSEATYESGFVIDKFPISRPNLTFSTLTVSNMSPEDSSIYLCSVRLWGTEAFFGQGTRLTVV.